The rows below give T cell receptor beta chains drawn from one sample of a study of metastatic and nonmetastatic thyroid tumors. TCRdb re-called the PCR reads through MiXCR. This sample has approximately 20,000 clones; more than 12% occur once, and the top ten carry more than 12%. Sequenced: tumor tissue. The source is a female donor with papillary thyroid cancer or a benign thyroid nodule (not recorded which). Some clones in this sample may be carry-over from other donors' samples. Both conserved end residues are part of each CDR3. The D gene is left open where the match is weak. Clone size, where shown, is once, few, many, or a class for clones that have expanded.

TGCAGTGCTCCACGATCAGGAGGGAGGGCCTACGAGCAGTACTTC | CSAPRSGGRAYEQYF | . | TRBV20-1 | TRBD2 | TRBJ2-7
TGTGCCAGCAGTCAGAACAGGGCAGATACGCAGTATTTT | CASSQNRADTQYF | many | TRBV14 | . | TRBJ2-3
TGCAGTGCTAGGATTGACAGGGGGTCCTACGAGCAGTACTTC | CSARIDRGSYEQYF | . | TRBV20-1 | TRBD1 | TRBJ2-7
TGTGCCAGCAGCTTTATCGCGGCTAGTAGCCCCTACAATGAGCAGTTCTTC | CASSFIAASSPYNEQFF | many | TRBV7-6 | . | TRBJ2-1
TGTGCCAGCAGTTTCCCGGTAGGGGCAGCCTATGGCTACACCTTC | CASSFPVGAAYGYTF | . | TRBV28 | . | TRBJ1-2
TGTGCCAGCAGTCCCAGCGGGAGCACAGATACGCAGTATTTT | CASSPSGSTDTQYF | many | TRBV5-4 | . | TRBJ2-3
TGTGCCAGCAGCTCTGGGTTGGAGGGGGGGCGTTTTAGCTCCTACAATGAGCAGTTCTTC | CASSSGLEGGRFSSYNEQFF | . | TRBV7-7 | . | TRBJ2-1
TGCGCCAGCAGCTCGACCGACACGCTCACTGAAGCTTTCTTT | CASSSTDTLTEAFF | many | TRBV5-1 | . | TRBJ1-1
TGTGCCACCAGCAGGGATCAAGAGACCCAGTACTTC | CATSRDQETQYF | many | TRBV15 | . | TRBJ2-5
TGTGCCAGCAGTGAGGGGCTAGCATCCTACAATGAGCAGTTCTTC | CASSEGLASYNEQFF | medium-sized | TRBV2 | . | TRBJ2-1
TGTGCCAGCAGTTTAGCTCCCGGACAGACTGAAGCTTTCTTT | CASSLAPGQTEAFF | many | TRBV12-3/TRBV12-4 | . | TRBJ1-1
TGTGCCAGCAGCCGTACTCGGGGGGAGACCCGGTACTTC | CASSRTRGETRYF | few | TRBV5-6 | TRBD2 | TRBJ2-5
TGCAGTGCTAGAGACGGGACTAGCGGGAAAGGCGAGCAGTACTTC | CSARDGTSGKGEQYF | medium-sized | TRBV20-1 | TRBD2 | TRBJ2-7
TGCAGTGCTCCTACTGACTCCACCGGCGGTGAAAAACTGTTTTTT | CSAPTDSTGGEKLFF | many | TRBV20-1 | . | TRBJ1-4
TGTGCCAGCAGCCAGGGACTAGCAGCCCCAGGGACGCAGTATTTT | CASSQGLAAPGTQYF | many | TRBV3-1 | TRBD2 | TRBJ2-3
TGTGCCAGCAGCCAAGATTGGGATGAGCAGTTCTTC | CASSQDWDEQFF | many | TRBV4-2 | . | TRBJ2-1
TGCAGTGCTCCCCGACAGGGCGCGAACACCGGGGAGCTGTTTTTT | CSAPRQGANTGELFF | . | TRBV20-1 | TRBD1 | TRBJ2-2
TGTGCTAGCAGCTTAGAGGGGAGGAGCACAGATACGCAGTATTTT | CASSLEGRSTDTQYF | . | TRBV7-7 | . | TRBJ2-3
TGCGCCAGCAGCTTGGCACTAGCGGGGGGACAAGAGACCCAGTACTTC | CASSLALAGGQETQYF | many | TRBV5-1 | TRBD2 | TRBJ2-5
TGTGCCAGCAGGCGGACTAGCGGTTACAATGAGCAGTTCTTC | CASRRTSGYNEQFF | few | TRBV6-2/TRBV6-3 | TRBD2 | TRBJ2-1
TGCAGTGCTACACCGGGACTAGCGGGAAGCGGGGCCACCGTGGAGCTGTTTTTT | CSATPGLAGSGATVELFF | . | TRBV20-1 | TRBD2 | TRBJ2-2
TGTGCCAGCAGTACCCGGGACAGGGGAACAGACATTCAGTACTTC | CASSTRDRGTDIQYF | . | TRBV6-1 | TRBD1 | TRBJ2-4
TGTGCCAGCAGTGATCAGGGAACCAACACTGAAGCTTTCTTT | CASSDQGTNTEAFF | many | TRBV2 | . | TRBJ1-1
TGTGCCACCAGTGACACGGGGGGGAACACTGAAGCTTTCTTT | CATSDTGGNTEAFF | many | TRBV24-1 | . | TRBJ1-1
TGTGCCAGCACGGGGGGAATGGCCTACGAGCAGTACTTC | CASTGGMAYEQYF | many | TRBV2 | TRBD2 | TRBJ2-7
TGCAGTGCTCCAATCCGACAGGGGGGAAGTGGCTACACCTTC | CSAPIRQGGSGYTF | many | TRBV20-1 | TRBD1 | TRBJ1-2
TGTGCCAGCAGCTTTTCAGGGGGAGCAGATACGCAGTATTTT | CASSFSGGADTQYF | many | TRBV5-8 | TRBD1 | TRBJ2-3
TGTGCCAGCAGCCCTGGACATCCCAACACCATATATTTT | CASSPGHPNTIYF | many | TRBV9 | . | TRBJ1-3
TGTGCCAGCAGTACACTCCGGGGGTCGGGTGGCTACACCTTC | CASSTLRGSGGYTF | medium-sized | TRBV6-1 | . | TRBJ1-2
TGCGCCAGCAGCTTGAACTGGCATGAAGCTTTCTTT | CASSLNWHEAFF | many | TRBV5-1 | . | TRBJ1-1
TGTGCCAGTAGGTGGCAGAACTATGGCTACACCTTC | CASRWQNYGYTF | few | TRBV19 | . | TRBJ1-2
TGTGCCAGCTCACCACCATCGACCCGGCGGGATGAGCAGTTCTTC | CASSPPSTRRDEQFF | many | TRBV18 | . | TRBJ2-1
TGTGCCACCAGTGCCCCTGGACTAGCGGGGGTCGATGAGCAGTTCTTC | CATSAPGLAGVDEQFF | many | TRBV24-1 | TRBD2 | TRBJ2-1
TGCGCCAGCAGACCAACCCCCGACCGCCGTTGGTACTTC | CASRPTPDRRWYF | . | TRBV5-1 | . | TRBJ2-7
TGCAGTGCTAGGACTAGCAATCAGCCCCAGCATTTT | CSARTSNQPQHF | . | TRBV20-1 | . | TRBJ1-5
TGTGCCAGCAGCTTGGGGAACCAGAACACCGGGGAGCTGTTTTTT | CASSLGNQNTGELFF | many | TRBV7-6 | . | TRBJ2-2
TGTGCCAGCAGCTTATCGGGCGGGAGCAGAATAGATACGCAGTATTTT | CASSLSGGSRIDTQYF | many | TRBV5-4 | TRBD2 | TRBJ2-3
TGTGCCAGCAGTTATTTCGGCGCATGGTACTTC | CASSYFGAWYF | few | TRBV6-5 | . | TRBJ2-5
TGTGCCAGCAGTACGGACGGCAGGACCGCCGGCTACACCTTC | CASSTDGRTAGYTF | medium-sized | TRBV2 | . | TRBJ1-2
TGCAGTCCGAGACAGGGGGCGCCTTGGGAGCAGTACTTC | CSPRQGAPWEQYF | . | TRBV20-1 | TRBD1 | TRBJ2-7
TGTGCCAGCGGTGACAGGGCGGGCAATCAGCCCCAGCATTTT | CASGDRAGNQPQHF | many | TRBV2 | TRBD1 | TRBJ1-5
TGTGCCAGCAGTTCTTCCTCGTCTCCCTTCACCGGGGAGCTGTTTTTT | CASSSSSSPFTGELFF | few | TRBV27 | . | TRBJ2-2
TGTGCCAGCAGTTTAAAGGGACAAGAGACCCAGTACTTC | CASSLKGQETQYF | many | TRBV27 | . | TRBJ2-5
TGTGCCAGCAAAGGGTACGTCGGGAACGAGCAGTACTTC | CASKGYVGNEQYF | medium-sized | TRBV6-1 | . | TRBJ2-7
TGTGCCAGCAGCGGAAGGGGAGCCGGGGGTTCACCCCTCCACTTT | CASSGRGAGGSPLHF | many | TRBV9 | . | TRBJ1-6
TGCAGCGTGGGACAGGGGTGGGGAATGAACACTGAAGCTTTCTTT | CSVGQGWGMNTEAFF | many | TRBV29-1 | TRBD1 | TRBJ1-1
TGTGCCAGCAGTTTAGGAGGGGGGGACCCCCCGGCCTTC | CASSLGGGDPPAF | medium-sized | TRBV12-3/TRBV12-4 | . | TRBJ1-2
TGCGCCAGCAGCCAAGAACGGGCGGGGGGTTACGAGCAGTACTTC | CASSQERAGGYEQYF | many | TRBV4-1 | TRBD2 | TRBJ2-7
TGTGCCAGCAGGGTACCCCTGGGTGAGCAGTTCTTC | CASRVPLGEQFF | many | TRBV6-1 | . | TRBJ2-1
TGTGCTAGCAGCTTAGTCGGGGCAGGGAACACTGAAGCTTTCTTT | CASSLVGAGNTEAFF | . | TRBV7-7 | . | TRBJ1-1